These T cell receptor beta chains were read from a single sample in a study of neurological immune-mediated disorders. TCRdb analysed the 5' RACE reads with MiXCR anew, one entry per CDR3 protein. In the table there are fewer than 75,000 distinct CDR3 sequences, less than 5.5% of which are singletons. What was sequenced was PBMCs. Source of these receptors: a man aged 25-40 years with multiple sclerosis. Each CDR3 is given with its conserved first and last residue. A D gene is named only where the DNA matches it firmly. Some rows have no size entry. The others give once, few or many, or a class for an expanded clone.

>TRBV5-5|15|NA|few|TRBJ2-1
TGTGCCAGCAGCCTGGAAACCACCGGGTACAATGAGCAGTTCTTC
CASSLETTGYNEQFF
>TRBV5-1|13|TRBD1|few|TRBJ1-1
TGCGCCAGCAGGCCGGACAGGGGCACTGAAGCTTTCTTT
CASRPDRGTEAFF
>TRBV9|15|TRBD2|many|TRBJ2-3
TGTGCCAGCAGCGTGGGCGGGGGACCGGGCGGTACGCAGTATTTT
CASSVGGGPGGTQYF
>TRBV2|15|TRBD1|many|TRBJ2-2
TGTGCCAGCAGTTGGACAGGCCCGAACACCGGGGAGCTGTTTTTT
CASSWTGPNTGELFF
>TRBV29-1|12|TRBD1|many|TRBJ1-1
TGCAGCGTCCCGCGACAGGGGTATGAAGCTTTCTTT
CSVPRQGYEAFF
>TRBV5-1|14|TRBD2|many|TRBJ2-3
TGCGCCAGCAGCACCGGGACTAACACAGATACGCAGTATTTT
CASSTGTNTDTQYF
>TRBV5-1|15|NA|NA|TRBJ1-4
TGCGCCAGCAGCTTGGGAAGTGCAACTAATGAAAAACTGTTTTTT
CASSLGSATNEKLFF
>TRBV6-5|15|TRBD1|many|TRBJ1-1
TGTGCCAGCAGTCATTCTACAGGGGGGCACACTGAAGCTTTCTTT
CASSHSTGGHTEAFF
>TRBV15|13|NA|NA|TRBJ2-7
TGTGCCACCAGCAGAGCACTACGAGGAACGCAGTACTTC
CATSRALRGTQYF
>TRBV2|12|NA|many|TRBJ2-7
TGTGCCAGCAGAGGGATGACCTACGAGCAGTACTTC
CASRGMTYEQYF
>TRBV27|15|TRBD1|many|TRBJ1-2
TGTGCCAGCAGTTCGACAGGGCACGCAGACTATGGCTACACCTTC
CASSSTGHADYGYTF
>TRBV3-1|13|NA|many|TRBJ1-1
TGTGCCAGCAGCCCTCGACAGGTTCCTGAAGCTTTCTTT
CASSPRQVPEAFF
>TRBV12-3/TRBV12-4|13|NA|many|TRBJ1-2
TGTGCCAGCAGTTTTAAGGTCGGGGGTGGCTACACCTTC
CASSFKVGGGYTF
>TRBV12-3/TRBV12-4|13|NA|many|TRBJ1-1
TGTGCCAGCAGACCCCGGGAAGGCACTGAAGCTTTCTTT
CASRPREGTEAFF
>TRBV7-9|11|NA|many|TRBJ1-1
TGTGCCAGCAGCTTAGTGGTTGAAGCTTTCTTT
CASSLVVEAFF
>TRBV12-3/TRBV12-4|15|TRBD2|NA|TRBJ2-3
TGTGCCAGCAGTTACTCCGGGACTAGCGGGGGGGTGCCGTATTTT
CASSYSGTSGGVPYF
>TRBV5-1|14|NA|NA|TRBJ2-1
TGCGCCAGCAGCTTGGGGGACAACAGGTCGAGGCAGTTCTTC
CASSLGDNRSRQFF
>TRBV5-1|13|NA|many|TRBJ1-1
TGCGCCAGCAGCTTGAACCTGAACACTGAAGCTTTCTTT
CASSLNLNTEAFF
>TRBV29-1|12|NA|many|TRBJ2-3
TGCAGCGTCGCAATAGTGGGGGATACGCAGTATTTT
CSVAIVGDTQYF
>TRBV3-1|12|NA|many|TRBJ2-5
TGTGCCAGCAGCCAAGATCTTAGGACCCAGTACTTC
CASSQDLRTQYF
>TRBV5-1|15|TRBD1|few|TRBJ1-6
TGCGCCAGCAGCTTGGGACAGGGGCGAGGCTCACCCCTCCACTTT
CASSLGQGRGSPLHF
>TRBV20-1|14|NA|many|TRBJ2-1
TGCAGTGCTAGAGATGGGGGCAGGGGCAATGAGCAGTTCTTC
CSARDGGRGNEQFF
>TRBV7-9|15|NA|few|TRBJ1-1
TGTGCCAGCAGCCCCCCCGGAAAAATGAACACTGAAGCTTTCTTT
CASSPPGKMNTEAFF
>TRBV7-2|12|NA|many|TRBJ1-2
TGTGCCAGCAGCTTAGCGACCGGTGGCTACACCTTC
CASSLATGGYTF
>TRBV24-1|14|TRBD1|many|TRBJ1-2
TGTGCCACCAACTCAGGGGGCCCCTCTGATGGCTACACCTTC
CATNSGGPSDGYTF
>TRBV12-3/TRBV12-4|13|NA|many|TRBJ1-2
TGTGCCAGCAGTTCAGGGGTCGGTTGGGGCTACACCTTC
CASSSGVGWGYTF
>TRBV15|17|NA|many|TRBJ2-5
TGTGCCACCAGCAGAGATCGGGCGGGGGCACCCCAAGAGACCCAGTACTTC
CATSRDRAGAPQETQYF
>TRBV11-2|13|NA|many|TRBJ1-5
TGTGCCAGCAGCTTGGGCCCAAATCAGCCCCAGCATTTT
CASSLGPNQPQHF
>TRBV5-1|13|NA|many|TRBJ2-3
TGCGCCAGCAGCTTGGCCGGGGCAGATACGCAGTATTTT
CASSLAGADTQYF
>TRBV10-3|15|NA|many|TRBJ1-3
TGTGCCATCAGTGAGTCGGATAATCCTGGAAACACCATATATTTT
CAISESDNPGNTIYF
>TRBV7-2|15|NA|many|TRBJ2-7
TGTGCCAGCAGCCTCTCCGGGACGGTAGGCTACGAGCAGTACTTC
CASSLSGTVGYEQYF
>TRBV27|15|NA|NA|TRBJ1-3
TGTGCCAGCAGTTTTGGGGGGAGCTCTGGAAACACCATATATTTT
CASSFGGSSGNTIYF